These 30 T cell receptor beta chains originate from one sample sequenced in a study of beta chain features in type 1 diabetes. Study conclusions and caveats: Within each of all four CD4+ subsets, Type 1 diabetes patients had TCRB CDR3s that were moderately but significantly shorter.

cDNA synthesis used the whole RNA isolate, giving expressed TCRB sequences. The table came from immunoSEQ multiplex PCR; TCRdb's copy has only in-frame clones and leaves some out. The sample lists roughly 240,000 clones; around 24% were seen once. These receptors' targets are unknown. Sequencing was performed on naive CD4+ T cells from blood. The receptors originated from a woman aged 30 to 39 with type 1 diabetes.

The gene calls are TRBV1 and TRBJ2-7; no check of the table's D call, TRBD2, against the DNA was made. TRBV1 is labeled a pseudogene. The CDR3 runs to 17 residues. For the CDR3, the DNA is TGCACCAGCAGCCACGTAATCGGGACTACCCCGAGTTACGAGCAGTACTTC. Translating gives CTSSHVIGTTPSYEQYF.

The J gene is TRBJ1-1, the V gene TRBV2, with TRBD1 matching 7 bases. The CDR3 is 12 residues long. The V and J ends lost 6 bases and 10 bases, in that order; junction bases with no gene match: 8. The germline V gene has CDR1 SNHLY and CDR2 FYNNEI. The CDR3 DNA is TGTGCCAGCAGGGGGACAGAAGGTCCAGCTTTCTTT. Residues: CASRGTEGPAFF.

There are a few counts of this clone. V gene TRBV7-9 combines with J gene TRBJ1-1; D gene unclear. This CDR3 region has 14 residues. Germline V gene data show CDR1 as SEHNR and CDR2 as FQNEAQ (reference sequence). V was clipped by 3 bases and J by 3 bases, with 11 bases between them. The CDR3 nucleotides read TGTGCCAGCAGCTTTGAAGTGGCGGACACTGAAGCTTTCTTT. Translation gives CASSFEVADTEAFF.

The chain has TRBV9 and TRBJ2-1; possible D gene TRBD2, 6 bases. Trimming cost V 1 base and J 6 bases, with 11 bases left between them. The V gene's germline CDR1 is SGDLS and CDR2 YYNGEE. There are 14 residues in the CDR3. The CDR3 here is CASSVRRESNEQFF. The CDR3 nucleotides read TGTGCCAGCAGCGTACGTCGGGAGAGCAATGAGCAGTTCTTC. Full variable domain (missing parts from reference TRBV9 and TRBJ2-1): DSGVTQTPKHLITATGQRVTLRCSPRSGDLSVYWYQQSLDQGLQFLIQYYNGEERAKGNILERFSAQQFPDLHSELNLSSLELGDSALYFCASSVRRESNEQFFGPGTRLTVL.

The genes are TRBV28 and TRBJ2-1; no clear D. The CDR3 runs to 15 residues. Germline CDR1 is MDHEN and CDR2 is SYDVKM. Trimming removed 5 bases at V and 0 bases at J, with 11 bases between. CDR3: CASSRQSSSYNEQFF. For the CDR3, the DNA is TGTGCCAGCAGTCGCCAGTCAAGCTCCTACAATGAGCAGTTCTTC.

The chain links TRBV5-1 to TRBJ2-3; D gene ambiguous. V lost 7 bases and J 1 base, leaving 13 bases between the germline ends. CDR3 size: 14 residues. The germline CDR1 and CDR2 sequences are SGHRS and YFSETQ. Here the CDR3 DNA reads TGCGCCAGCGAGACGGAGCTTGGCACAGATACGCAGTATTTT. Protein sequence: CASETELGTDTQYF.

This chain links TRBV28 with TRBJ1-4; the D gene is possibly TRBD1 (6 bases). V shed 6 bases and J shed 5 bases, with 13 bases lying between them. In germline, CDR1 is MDHEN, CDR2 SYDVKM. The CDR3 has 14 residues. The CDR3 sequence: CASSPGGANEKLFF. CDR3 sequence (DNA): TGTGCCAGCAGCCCCGGGGGGGCGAATGAAAAACTGTTTTTT.

This chain uses TRBV5-1 with TRBJ1-2, with 9 bases fitting TRBD1. CDR3 length: 15 residues. Germline V gene data show CDR1 as SGHRS and CDR2 as YFSETQ. V dropped 2 bases and J dropped 5; count of bases not matched to a gene: 7. CDR3 in amino acids: CASSLVPGTGYGYTF. In nucleotides, the CDR3 is TGCGCCAGCAGCTTAGTTCCCGGGACAGGGTATGGCTACACCTTC.

Of note for this clone: The sample carries other DNA sequences with the same CDR3. This sequence joins TRBV19 and TRBJ1-2; possible D gene TRBD1, 6 bases. Trimming left V 5 bases short and J 7 bases short, with 8 bases between. CDR3 length equals 11 residues. Germline lookup yields CDR1 LNHDA and CDR2 SQIVND (reference sequence). CDR3 sequence (DNA): TGTGCCAGTAGTGTCAGGGGTGGCTACACCTTC. Translating gives CASSVRGGYTF.

This clone was detected a few times. The genes are TRBV30 and TRBJ1-5; D is uncertain. Germline-derived CDR1 and CDR2 are GTSNPN and SVGIG (reference sequence). There are 13 residues in the CDR3. With 2 bases removed from V and 5 bases from J, the gap between germline ends came to 10 bases. The CDR3 DNA reads as TGTGCCTGGAGTTTCAGATACGATCAGCCCCAGCATTTT. Its protein product is CAWSFRYDQPQHF. Full variable domain (missing parts from reference TRBV30 and TRBJ1-5): SQTIHQWPATLVQPVGSPLSLECTVEGTSNPNLYWYRQAAGRGLQLLFYSVGIGQISSEVPQNLSASRPQDRQFILSSKKLLLSDSGFYLCAWSFRYDQPQHFGDGTRLSIL.

The chain links TRBV15 to TRBJ2-1; TRBD2 aligns across 12 bases. This CDR3 region has 16 residues. With V trimmed by 0 bases and J by 8 bases, 5 bases remained unmatched. From germline, CDR1 is LNHNV and CDR2 YYDKDF (reference sequence). The CDR3 sequence is CATSRDLTSGSYEQFF. The CDR3 nucleotides read TGTGCCACCAGCAGAGATCTGACTAGCGGGAGCTATGAGCAGTTCTTC. The complete variable domain, with remaining parts taken from reference TRBV15 and TRBJ2-1, reads DAMVIQNPRYQVTQFGKPVTLSCSQTLNHNVMYWYQQKSSQAPKLLFHYYDKDFNNEADTPDNFQSRRPNTSFCFLDIRSPGLGDTAMYLCATSRDLTSGSYEQFFGPGTRLTVL.

This clone was seen more than once but under ten times. The chain combines TRBV19 with TRBJ2-3; 13 nucleotides agree with TRBD2. V was pared by 6 bases and J by 3 bases, with 9 bases of the junction left unmatched. Germline assignment: CDR1 LNHDA and CDR2 SQIVND (reference sequence). The CDR3 is 17 residues long. CDR3 DNA sequence: TGTGCCAGTAGCGGACTAGCGGGAGTCATTGGTACAGATACGCAGTATTTT. This encodes CASSGLAGVIGTDTQYF. Using reference TRBV19 and TRBJ2-3 for the parts outside the CDR3, the full variable domain is DGGITQSPKYLFRKEGQNVTLSCEQNLNHDAMYWYRQDPGQGLRLIYYSQIVNDFQKGDIAEGYSVSREKKESFPLTVTSAQKNPTAFYLCASSGLAGVIGTDTQYFGPGTRLTVL.

This chain joins TRBV11-2 and TRBJ1-1; the D gene is possibly TRBD1 (5 bases). The CDR3 spans 11 residues. Germline V gene data show CDR1 as SGHAT and CDR2 as FQNNGV. V lost 3 bases, J lost 8 bases, and 7 bases lay in between. CDR3 nucleotides: TGTGCCAGCAGCTTTGCAGGGGAAGCTTTCTTT. Residues: CASSFAGEAFF.

In this sample, this clone turned up a few times. V is TRBV5-4 and J is TRBJ2-5; tentative D call: TRBD1 (5 bases). The ends were cut back, 1 base at V and 5 bases at J, with 12 bases in the middle. This CDR3 comprises 14 residues. In germline, CDR1 is SGHNT, CDR2 YYREEE (reference sequence). CDR3 in amino acids: CASSLRQGAETQYF. The CDR3, as DNA: TGTGCCAGCAGCTTGAGGCAGGGTGCGGAGACCCAGTACTTC. Supplemented by reference TRBV5-4 and TRBJ2-5, the full variable domain reads ETGVTQSPTHLIKTRGQQVTLRCSSQSGHNTVSWYQQALGQGPQFIFQYYREEENGRGNFPPRFSGLQFPNYSSELNVNALELDDSALYLCASSLRQGAETQYFGPGTRLLVL.

The rearrangement joins TRBV18 to TRBJ1-2; D remains ambiguous. V was cut by 6 bases and J by 5 bases, with 13 bases left in between. The CDR3 runs to 13 residues. From germline, CDR1 is KGHSH and CDR2 LQKENI. CDR3 in amino acids: CASSTTEAYGYTF. CDR3 DNA sequence: TGTGCCAGCTCCACCACGGAGGCATATGGCTACACCTTC.

This clone has more than one count but fewer than ten. The chain recombines TRBV13 with TRBJ1-5; 10 nucleotides agree with TRBD1. Germline V gene lookup returns CDR1 PRHDT and CDR2 FYEKMQ (reference sequence). The CDR3 extends over 15 amino acids. V shed 5 bases, J shed 6 bases, and the junction held 7 bases outside the gene matches. The CDR3, as DNA: TGTGCCAGCAGCGCTGGACAGGGGGATTCTCAGCCCCAGCATTTT. Amino acid sequence: CASSAGQGDSQPQHF. Together with reference TRBV13 and TRBJ1-5, the CDR3 gives the full variable domain: AAGVIQSPRHLIKEKRETATLKCYPIPRHDTVYWYQQGPGQDPQFLISFYEKMQSDKGSIPDRFSAQQFSDYHSELNMSSLELGDSALYFCASSAGQGDSQPQHFGDGTRLSIL.

The chain uses TRBV4-1 and TRBJ2-7, with D perhaps TRBD2 (5 bases). The V gene's germline CDR1 is MGHRA and CDR2 YSYEKL. V dropped 3 bases and J dropped 6 bases, with 15 bases sitting between them. The CDR3 is 14 residues long. The CDR3 is CASSHPLLASEQYF. The CDR3 DNA sequence: TGCGCCAGCAGCCATCCCCTGCTAGCCAGCGAGCAGTACTTC.

The J gene is TRBJ2-7, the V gene TRBV4-2; unclear D gene. CDR3 size: 15 residues. Looked up from germline, CDR1 is LGHNA and CDR2 is YNFKEQ. The V end lost 1 base, the J end lost 3 bases, and 13 bases lay between the germline ends. CDR3 residues: CASSQAARQHYEQYF. The CDR3 nucleotides read TGTGCCAGCAGCCAAGCGGCTCGACAACACTACGAGCAGTACTTC.

This chain uses TRBV25-1 with TRBJ1-1; D remains ambiguous. The V end lost 4 bases, the J end lost 3 bases, and 6 bases lay between the germline ends. This CDR3 region has 12 residues. Germline V gene data show CDR1 as MGHDK and CDR2 as SYGVNS. CDR3 sequence (DNA): TGTGCCAGCAGTGTATACGACACTGAAGCTTTCTTT. This translates into CASSVYDTEAFF.

This clone has more than one count but fewer than ten. The chain links TRBV7-2 to TRBJ1-1; TRBD1 agrees at 8 bases. The CDR3 loop spans 14 amino acids. CDR1 SGHTA and CDR2 FQGNSA come from the germline V gene. The V and J ends lost 7 bases and 4 bases, in that order; junction bases with no gene match: 8. The CDR3, as DNA: TGTGCCAGCACCCCGAGGACAGGGATCACTGAAGCTTTCTTT. The encoded protein is CASTPRTGITEAFF.

CDR3 residues: CASSEVAVTQETQYF. The DNA for the CDR3 is TGTGCCAGCAGTGAAGTAGCGGTTACACAAGAGACCCAGTACTTC. This chain links TRBV6-1 with TRBJ2-5; tentative D call: TRBD2 (6 bases). Trimming removed 1 base from V and 2 bases from J, with 11 bases in between. Germline V gene lookup returns CDR1 MNHNS and CDR2 SASEGT. The CDR3 spans 15 residues.

The rearrangement uses TRBV18 and TRBJ2-1; TRBD2 matches 9 bases. The CDR3 extends over 16 amino acids. From germline, CDR1 is KGHSH and CDR2 LQKENI. Germline trimming cut 0 bases from V and 7 bases from J; bases unmatched to any gene: 7. CDR3 DNA sequence: TGTGCCAGCTCACCACCGCGGCTAGCGGGACCAAATGAGCAGTTCTTC. Protein product: CASSPPRLAGPNEQFF.

This clone has more than one count but fewer than ten. The chain couples TRBV25-1 to TRBJ2-7, with 9 bases that match TRBD1. Unmatched junction bases numbered 9, after V lost 3 bases and J lost 0 bases. In germline, CDR1 is MGHDK, CDR2 SYGVNS. There are 17 residues in the CDR3. The CDR3 is CASSDLGGQGYSYEQYF. In DNA, the CDR3 is TGTGCCAGCAGTGACCTGGGGGGACAGGGTTACTCCTACGAGCAGTACTTC.

This clone appeared a few times. The CDR3 is CASSLAGGNNEQFF. In nucleotides, the CDR3 is TGCGCCAGCAGCCTAGCGGGAGGAAACAATGAGCAGTTCTTC. The gene calls are TRBV4-1 and TRBJ2-1; 10 bases fit TRBD2. Trimming took 4 bases from V and 5 from J; bases not matched to a gene: 2. The CDR3 is 14 amino acids. In germline, CDR1 is MGHRA, CDR2 YSYEKL.

The chain couples TRBV7-9 to TRBJ1-3, with D tentatively TRBD1 (5 bases). Germline values: CDR1 SEHNR, CDR2 FQNEAQ (reference sequence). V was shortened by 3 bases and J by 0 bases, with 9 bases between the two germline ends. The CDR3 covers 15 residues. The CDR3 coding sequence is TGTGCCAGCAGCTTCGGGGGAATCTCTGGAAACACCATATATTTT. It translates to CASSFGGISGNTIYF.

The genes are TRBV15 and TRBJ2-1; 11 bases align to TRBD2. The junction had 3 bases not matched to a gene; V was cut back by 7 bases and J by 7 bases. Per the germline V gene, CDR1 is LNHNV and CDR2 is YYDKDF (reference sequence). This CDR3 has 13 residues. The CDR3 protein is CATKLAGGNEQFF. CDR3 DNA: TGTGCCACCAAGCTAGCGGGAGGTAATGAGCAGTTCTTC.

The rearrangement joins TRBV5-1 to TRBJ1-2; no clear D. Germline-derived CDR1 and CDR2 are SGHRS and YFSETQ. The CDR3 contains 12 residues. With 4 bases removed from V and 3 bases from J, the gap between germline ends came to 7 bases. CDR3 coding DNA: TGCGCCAGCAGCCCCGGGGACTATGGCTACACCTTC. Amino acid sequence: CASSPGDYGYTF.

The gene calls are TRBV11-3 and TRBJ2-3; the match to TRBD1 covers 8 bases. Losses at the gene ends were 5 bases for V and 6 bases for J; bases not matched to a gene: 4. From germline, CDR1 is SGHNT and CDR2 YENEEA. The CDR3 is made up of 13 amino acids. The CDR3 DNA reads TGTGCCAGCAGCAAGCAGGGGGCTGATACGCAGTATTTT. Residues: CASSKQGADTQYF.

This clone showed up just a few times. This sequence joins TRBV2 and TRBJ2-7, with 10 bases matching TRBD1. Per the germline V gene, CDR1 is SNHLY and CDR2 is FYNNEI. The ends lost 6 bases at V and 0 bases at J; junction bases unmatched: 17. The CDR3 extends over 19 amino acids. The CDR3 region has the DNA TGTGCCAGCAGGCGGCAGGGACAGGGGCGGAGATTGAGCTCCTACGAGCAGTACTTC. Its translation: CASRRQGQGRRLSSYEQYF.

The CDR3 nucleotides are TGTGCCAGCAGTTTAGCGGGAGCCTACGAGCAGTACTTC. It codes for CASSLAGAYEQYF. V is TRBV27 and J is TRBJ2-7; TRBD2 matches at 7 bases. The CDR3 loop spans 13 amino acids. In germline, CDR1 is MNHEY, CDR2 SMNVEV (reference sequence). V lost 2 bases and J lost 2; bases outside the gene matches: 0.